This T cell receptor beta chain was sequenced for a study of CD8+ T cells in alopecia areata. Overall study context: A regimen of oral tofacitinib, 5 to 10 mg twice daily, was given to treated patients. Study outcomes and limitations: Elevated clonality characterized lesional scalp relative to normal scalp, particularly in alopecia totalis/universalis.

RNA was extracted and reverse transcribed into cDNA as the sequencing template. TCRdb's copy holds only in-frame clones and misses some; the assay was immunoSEQ multiplex PCR. The sample carries 45,000 to 60,000 clones, 96% recorded once. By share of the sample, this clone is large. No antigen is known for it. The CDR3 length is 16 residues. J lost 0 bases, V lost 4 bases, and 5 bases had no gene match. Per the germline V gene, CDR1 is SGHRS and CDR2 is YFSETQ. The starting material was CD8+ T cells sorted from blood, obtained at week 0. This chain joins TRBV5-1 and TRBJ2-2; TRBD1 agrees at 8 bases. The receptor was isolated from a human donor with alopecia areata. The CDR3 DNA reads as TGCGCCAGCAGCGCCCCACAGGGGGCGAACACCGGGGAGCTGTTTTTT. Translation gives CASSAPQGANTGELFF. The entire variable domain, with the rest obtained from reference TRBV5-1 and TRBJ2-2, is as follows: KAGVTQTPRYLIKTRGQQVTLSCSPISGHRSVSWYQQTPGQGLQFLFEYFSETQRNKGNFPGRFSGRQFSNSRSEMNVSTLELGDSALYLCASSAPQGANTGELFFGEGSRLTVL.